The 7 T cell receptor beta chains reported below all come from one sample, sequenced in a study of blood T cell repertoires in COVID-19. Produced via immunoSEQ multiplex PCR; TCRdb's table is partial and in-frame only. Among about 82,000 clones listed, roughly 78% were seen once. What was sequenced was peripheral blood. The receptors derive from a man aged 60-69 years with COVID-19, enrolled during active disease.

CDR3 sequence reads: CASSRGGPGLTDTQYF. CDR3 bases: TGTGCCAGCAGCCGGGGAGGCCCCGGGCTCACAGATACGCAGTATTTT. J is TRBJ2-3 and V is TRBV11-2; D is possibly TRBD2 (6 bases). V was cut by 5 bases and J by 2 bases, with 17 bases left in between. The germline V gene encodes CDR1 SGHAT and CDR2 FQNNGV. CDR3 length: 16 amino acids.

A few counts support this clone. The chain is built from TRBV6-5 and TRBJ2-3; 7 bases are a match to TRBD1. Germline-derived CDR1 and CDR2 are MNHEY and SVGAGI. J lost 2 bases, V lost 9 bases, and 8 bases had no gene match. This CDR3 contains 14 residues. CDR3 sequence (DNA): TGTGCCAGTACGAGGGACAGTTTCACAGATACGCAGTATTTT. The encoded protein is CASTRDSFTDTQYF.

The V and J genes are TRBV24-1 and TRBJ2-1, with TRBD2 matching 7 bases. Germline V gene sequence: CDR1 KGHDR, CDR2 SFDVKD. The V segment lost 7 bases and the J segment 3 bases; nucleotides outside the gene matches: 14. The CDR3 sequence is 17 residues long. CDR3 bases: TGTGCCACCAGATTATTTCTAGCGGTCCTTATCTACAATGAGCAGTTCTTC. Translation gives CATRLFLAVLIYNEQFF.

The chain links TRBV5-4 to TRBJ1-1; 7 bases map to TRBD1. V trimming: 3 bases; J trimming: 5 bases; junction bases outside the gene matches: 16. This CDR3 region has 17 residues. The germline V gene has CDR1 SGHNT and CDR2 YYREEE (reference sequence). The CDR3 nucleotides are TGTGCCAGCAGCTCCCCCGGCAAGGGGGCGCCCGGAACTGAAGCTTTCTTT. Its protein product is CASSSPGKGAPGTEAFF.

This chain links TRBV5-4 with TRBJ2-7; D possibly corresponds to TRBD2 (6 bases). The germline CDR1 and CDR2 sequences are SGHNT and YYREEE (reference sequence). The CDR3 totals 15 residues. Between the trimmed V and J ends, which lost 7 bases and 5 bases, there was a span of 22 bases. CDR3 bases: TGTGCCAGCGGAGTCACCGGGAGAGGCGTCCACGAGCAGTACTTC. Translation gives CASGVTGRGVHEQYF.

The rearrangement uses TRBV7-9 and TRBJ2-1; 10 bases are shared with TRBD2. The ends lost 3 bases at V and 2 bases at J; junction bases unmatched: 1. This CDR3 contains 15 residues. From germline, CDR1 is SEHNR and CDR2 FQNEAQ (reference sequence). CDR3 sequence (DNA): TGTGCCAGCAGCTTCGGGACTAGCGCCTACAATGAGCAGTTCTTC. Protein: CASSFGTSAYNEQFF.

With regard to this clone: This sample also contains other DNA sequences that code for the same CDR3. V is TRBV7-2 and J is TRBJ2-7; 12 bases align to TRBD2. Germline CDR1 and CDR2: SGHTA and FQGNSA. This CDR3 region has 14 residues. Trimming cost V 4 bases and J 5 bases; bases outside gene matches: 3. Here the CDR3 DNA reads TGTGCCAGCAGCTCCGGACTAGCGGGGAACGAGCAGTACTTC. Translated: CASSSGLAGNEQYF.